This record covers a single T cell receptor (beta chain). Antigen: not known. The sample carries other DNA sequences with the same CDR3. Here immunoSEQ multiplex PCR was the method, and the copy in TCRdb shows in-frame clones only, minus some. Counted here are over a million clones, over 95% occurring once; the ten biggest clones make up approximately 1.2%. This sample was taken from a study of shared clonotypes between healthy human individuals. Study-level findings and limits: It was only blood that was sampled, and tissue repertoires likely differ.

CDR1 and CDR2 from the germline V gene are SGHRS and YFSETQ. Trimming removed 4 bases at V and 0 bases at J, with 8 bases between. CDR3 size: 15 residues. The sequenced sample was naive CD4+ T cells sorted from blood. Noted subset: CD45RA+ positively selected. This receptor was identified in a man younger than 45 in good health. The chain joins TRBV5-1 to TRBJ2-6; the D is unclear. In DNA, the CDR3 is TGCGCCAGCAGCCTTACAGTCTCTGGGGCCAACGTCCTGACTTTC. Encoded protein: CASSLTVSGANVLTF.